This T cell receptor beta chain came from a study of blood T cell repertoires in COVID-19. Study-level background: The analysed material was cDNA or gDNA that came from T cells, B-cell-depleted T cells, or PBMCs.

In the original processing: Quantification of nucleated cells was approximated via reference gene primer amplification. Sequenced by immunoSEQ multiplex PCR; TCRdb stores in-frame clones only, minus some. From that table come the V and J calls and clone size; the DNA was used to work out D and trimming. The data show 54,000 or so clones, about 82% seen once. In germline, CDR1 is SEHNR, CDR2 FQNEAQ (reference sequence). V dropped 4 bases and J dropped 2 bases, with 8 bases sitting between them. The CDR3 spans 13 residues. J is TRBJ2-5 and V is TRBV7-9; a weak D match, TRBD2 (5 bases). This TCR derives from a woman older than 75 with acute or convalescent COVID-19. Input material: peripheral blood. The CDR3, as DNA: TGTGCCAGCAGCTCCAGCGGACAAGAGACCCAGTACTTC. Translation gives CASSSSGQETQYF.